The rows below give T cell receptor beta chains drawn from one sample of a study of T-cell reconstitution after alpha-beta-depleted transplantation in children. TCRdb redid the calling of the PCR reads with MiXCR, one entry per CDR3 protein. The sample shows 70,000 or so distinct CDR3 sequences, approximately 11% of them seen only once. Sequences were derived from PBMCs, sampled before TCRalphabeta/CD19-depleted stem cell transplant. The receptors were sampled from a boy under 18 with acute myeloid leukemia, due to receive a stem cell transplant. Both conserved end residues are part of each CDR3. The D gene is left open where the match is weak. Expanded clones get a size class; other rows say once, few or many, or leave the size out.

d_call,j_call,clone_size,v_call,cdr3_nt,cdr3_aa
TRBD1,TRBJ1-2,once,TRBV28,TGTGCGACGAAGGGTACGGACAGGGGCTATGGCTACACCTTC,CATKGTDRGYGYTF
TRBD2,TRBJ2-7,many,TRBV20-1,TGCAGTGCCCCAGCGGGAGGATCCTACGAGCAGTACTTC,CSAPAGGSYEQYF
NA,TRBJ1-4,many,TRBV4-1,TGCGCCAGCAGCCAATTCGCCACAACTAATGAAAAACTGTTTTTT,CASSQFATTNEKLFF
TRBD1,TRBJ2-7,many,TRBV27,TGTGCCACCCGAGGGGACAGCTCCTACGAGCAGTACTTC,CATRGDSSYEQYF
NA,TRBJ2-2,many,TRBV12-3/TRBV12-4,TGTGCCAGCAGTCCCTCCGGGACACCACTCACCGGGGAGCTGTTTTTT,CASSPSGTPLTGELFF
TRBD2,TRBJ2-1,many,TRBV6-5,TGTGCCAGCAGTTTCATAGCGGGGGAGCAGTTCTTC,CASSFIAGEQFF
NA,TRBJ1-6,many,TRBV27,TGTGCCAGCAGTTTAGGGTCCGGGTATGCTTCACCCCTCCACTTT,CASSLGSGYASPLHF
NA,TRBJ2-7,many,TRBV7-3,TGTGCCAGCAGCTTATCCGACCGCCTAGCCAACGAGCAGTACTTC,CASSLSDRLANEQYF
NA,TRBJ2-5,many,TRBV12-3/TRBV12-4,TGTGCCAGCAGGCAGACCCTGCGAGAGACCCAGTACTTC,CASRQTLRETQYF
TRBD2,TRBJ2-5,NA,TRBV3-1,TGTGCCAGCAGCCTCTCTAGCGGGAGGGCCGGGGAGACCCAGTACTTC,CASSLSSGRAGETQYF
NA,TRBJ2-7,many,TRBV25-1,TGTGCCAGCACCCTTGACGGCGTGCGGCAGTACTTC,CASTLDGVRQYF
NA,TRBJ1-1,many,TRBV20-1,TGCAGTGCTAGCAAGACCCTCTTCTGGACTGAAGCTTTCTTT,CSASKTLFWTEAFF
TRBD1,TRBJ2-3,many,TRBV28,TGTGCCAGCAGTTCCCCCCGGGACAGAAGGCAGTATTTT,CASSSPRDRRQYF
NA,TRBJ2-3,many,TRBV7-2,TGTGCCAGCAGCTCATCCGAGGGGGAAGATACGCAGTATTTT,CASSSSEGEDTQYF
NA,TRBJ2-7,many,TRBV3-1,TGTGCCAGCAGCCAAGAGGCCGCCACCTACGAGCAGTACTTC,CASSQEAATYEQYF
NA,TRBJ1-2,many,TRBV7-2,TGTGCCAGCAGCTTAGGAGCGGACCCGGGGCTCTATGGCTACACCTTC,CASSLGADPGLYGYTF
NA,TRBJ2-1,many,TRBV5-6,TGTGCCAGCAGCTTTGTTTGGAGCTCCTACAATGAGCAGTTCTTC,CASSFVWSSYNEQFF
NA,TRBJ2-7,NA,TRBV6-1,TGTGCCAGCAGTGGGCCGGGGACAACACGTCCCTACGAGCAGTACTTC,CASSGPGTTRPYEQYF
NA,TRBJ1-6,many,TRBV10-2,TGCGCCAGCAGTGAGGGCCGGGCGTCCTATAATTCACCCCTCCACTTT,CASSEGRASYNSPLHF
NA,TRBJ2-5,many,TRBV20-1,TGCAGTGCTAGAGGATTAGCACCCCAACAAGAGACCCAGTACTTC,CSARGLAPQQETQYF
TRBD1,TRBJ2-1,many,TRBV5-1,TGCGCCAGCAGCTTAGGGACAGGGAGTTTATTTGAGCAGTTCTTC,CASSLGTGSLFEQFF
TRBD2,TRBJ2-7,NA,TRBV2,TGTGCCAGCAGTCACACCGGACTAGCGGGAATCCACGAGCAGTACTTC,CASSHTGLAGIHEQYF
NA,TRBJ2-4,many,TRBV28,TGTGCCAGCAGTCCGTCAAACATTCAGTACTTC,CASSPSNIQYF
NA,TRBJ2-7,many,TRBV27,NA,CASSLGMGLGEQYF
NA,TRBJ1-2,few,TRBV5-6,TGTGCCATGGGCCCCGGGGTCCGGGGACGCTATGGCTACACCTTC,CAMGPGVRGRYGYTF
TRBD1,TRBJ2-2,NA,TRBV12-3/TRBV12-4,TGTGCCAGCAGTTTAACATCGGGACAGCAATACGCGAACACCGGGGAGCTGTTTTTT,CASSLTSGQQYANTGELFF
NA,TRBJ1-1,many,TRBV6-1,TGTGCCAGCAGAGGTATACTGGTCACTGAAGCTTTCTTT,CASRGILVTEAFF
TRBD2,TRBJ2-1,many,TRBV6-5,TGTGCCAGCAGTTTCGGACTAGCGGGGTCAAGCTCCTACAATGAGCAGTTCTTC,CASSFGLAGSSSYNEQFF
NA,TRBJ2-7,many,TRBV5-1,TGCGCCAGCAGCCTGAGCTCCTACGAGCAGTACTTC,CASSLSSYEQYF
NA,TRBJ2-4,many,TRBV12-3/TRBV12-4,TGTGCCAGCAGTTTAGAGGGGTCGCGAGCCCGAGGGCCCATTCAGTACTTC,CASSLEGSRARGPIQYF
TRBD2,TRBJ2-1,many,TRBV6-1,TGTGCCAGCAGCGAGAGACTAGCGGGACCCCGAGAGTTCTTC,CASSERLAGPREFF
NA,TRBJ2-1,many,TRBV12-3/TRBV12-4,TGTGCCAGCAGTAAACAATCGGCGAGTTATTCTGAGCAGTTCTTC,CASSKQSASYSEQFF
TRBD2,TRBJ2-5,many,TRBV5-1,TGCGCCAGCCGGGGGGTGGGGGTGCAAGAGACCCAGTACTTC,CASRGVGVQETQYF